A selection of T cell receptor beta chains follows, all from one sample in a study of blood T cell repertoires in COVID-19. The assay was immunoSEQ multiplex PCR, and TCRdb's table has in-frame clones only and misses some. The profile shows approximately 97,000 clones, around 90% of them singletons. Sequenced material: peripheral blood. Receptor source: a woman in her forties or fifties with COVID-19, enrolled during active disease. The CDR3 runs from the conserved cysteine through the conserved F or W.

>TRBJ2-4|TRBV10-3
CAIRDSPGLAGPLAKNIQYF
>TRBJ1-1|TRBV5-6
CASSFVSGEEAFF
>TRBJ2-7|TRBV6-5
CASSHDREYYEQYF
>TRBJ1-1|TRBV11-2
CASSLIAGPMNTEAFF
>TRBJ1-1|TRBV6-2/TRBV6-3
CASSYSPTQGPMNTEAFF
>TRBJ2-3|TRBV6-4
CASSGTDTDTQYF
>TRBJ2-2|TRBV3-1/TRBV3-2
CASSQDLAGELFF
>TRBJ1-5|TRBV7-2
CASSYHRDQPQHF
>TRBJ2-2|TRBV4-1
CASSQDPDWTGELFF
>TRBJ2-7|TRBV5-1
CASSTVGLLSEQYF
>TRBJ2-2|TRBV6-5
CASKDRPNTGELFF
>TRBJ2-3|TRBV6-1
CASSGTSGGFIDTQYF